This entry lists 15 T cell receptor beta chains sequenced from one sample in a study of neurological immune-mediated disorders (dated 2019 in TCRdb). The library was prepared using 5' RACE. Sequenced using an Illumina HiSeq 2500. TCRdb reanalyzed the raw reads on its own, using fastp at Q25 for trimming and MiXCR for clone calling, and kept in-frame beta chains. Each record represents a unique CDR3 protein, reported with the most common genes and DNA among its rows. For this sample there are roughly 98,000 distinct CDR3 sequences; about 13% appear just once. The biggest ten clones account for around 5.3% of the sample. The time point tag for this specimen amounts to: longitudinal time-point 2. Input material: PBMCs. Receptors were obtained from a female donor with HTLV-1-associated myelopathy (HAM/TSP).

Ten or more counts support this clonotype. This chain joins TRBV7-3 and TRBJ2-1; 12 positions match TRBD2. Germline trimming cut 5 bases from V and 0 bases from J; bases unmatched to any gene: 14. In germline, CDR1 is SGHTA, CDR2 FQGTGA. The CDR3 is made up of 20 amino acids. Here the CDR3 reads CASSPSRTSGAFSSYNEQFF. In DNA form, the CDR3 reads TGTGCCAGCAGCCCCTCCAGGACTAGCGGGGCCTTTAGCTCCTACAATGAGCAGTTCTTC.

This clonotype was seen repeatedly, ten times or more. The chain uses TRBV7-2 and TRBJ1-5; tentative D call: TRBD1 (6 bases). The germline V gene has CDR1 SGHTA and CDR2 FQGNSA. The CDR3 totals 18 residues. The V and J ends lost 4 bases and 1 base respectively, with 20 bases between them. The CDR3 DNA reads as TGTGCCAGCAGCTCAATCGGGCTCCAGGGGATGAGCAATCAGCCCCAGCATTTT. Translated, it gives CASSSIGLQGMSNQPQHF.

This clonotype was seen repeatedly, ten times or more. The CDR3 DNA reads as TGCGCCAGCAGCTTTTCGGGGGCAGGAGATACGCAGTATTTT. Protein: CASSFSGAGDTQYF. The J gene is TRBJ2-3, the V gene TRBV5-1; D may be TRBD1 or TRBD2 (6 bases each). CDR3 size: 14 residues. V was trimmed by 2 bases and J by 5 bases, leaving 12 bases between them. Germline V CDR1 and CDR2: SGHRS, YFSETQ.

At least ten counts were recorded for this clonotype. This rearrangement joins TRBV20-1 to TRBJ1-2; D perhaps matches TRBD1 (6 bases). CDR1 and CDR2 from the germline V gene are DFQATT and SNEGSKA (reference sequence). This CDR3 contains 15 residues. Trimming took 3 bases from V and 8 from J, leaving 22 bases between them. The DNA for the CDR3 is TGCAGTGCTAGTCTTGACAGGCTCGGCCTCGAAGGCTACACCTTC. Translated: CSASLDRLGLEGYTF.

This clonotype was seen a handful of times. The chain employs TRBV2 and TRBJ2-3; 8 bases map to TRBD2. The CDR3 is made up of 16 amino acids. Germline V gene sequence: CDR1 SNHLY, CDR2 FYNNEI. With 2 bases clipped from V and 0 bases from J, the junction kept 4 bases outside the gene matches. DNA of the CDR3: TGTGCCAGCAGTGAAAGTGGCGGGGGGAGCACAGATACGCAGTATTTT. It yields the protein CASSESGGGSTDTQYF.

This clonotype came up many times. The genes are TRBV5-5 and TRBJ2-3; no clear D gene. The CDR3 length is 14 residues. Between the trimmed V and J ends, which lost 2 bases and 2 bases, there was a span of 9 bases. Germline values: CDR1 SGHKS, CDR2 YYEKEE (reference sequence). CDR3 nucleotide sequence: TGTGCCAGCAGCTTCCGGGTGGACACAGATACGCAGTATTTT. Protein sequence: CASSFRVDTDTQYF. The full variable domain, with the rest looked up from reference TRBV5-5 and TRBJ2-3, is DAGVTQSPTHLIKTRGQQVTLRCSPISGHKSVSWYQQVLGQGPQFIFQYYEKEERGRGNFPDRFSARQFPNYSSELNVNALLLGDSALYLCASSFRVDTDTQYFGPGTRLTVL.

Many counts were recorded for this clonotype. The rearrangement joins TRBV20-1 to TRBJ2-3, with D maybe TRBD2 (7 bases). The CDR3 extends over 17 amino acids. Trimming stripped 3 bases from V and 0 bases from J, with 19 bases between. CDR1 and CDR2 (germline): DFQATT, SNEGSKA (reference sequence). Written as DNA, the CDR3 is TGCAGTGCTAGTCCTCTAAGGGGGGGAACTAGCACAGATACGCAGTATTTT. As protein: CSASPLRGGTSTDTQYF.

This clonotype was seen ten or more times. The gene calls are TRBV12-3 or TRBV12-4 and TRBJ2-7, with 7 positions matching TRBD1. J was trimmed by 5 bases and V by 5 bases; bases with no gene match: 12. The CDR3 consists of 15 residues. In nucleotides, the CDR3 is TGTGCCAGCAGTCCAACAGGGGTCTTGTTGGACGAGCAGTACTTC. This sequence encodes CASSPTGVLLDEQYF.

This clonotype showed up just a few times. The CDR3 loop reads CATSDLTRPEDRVNTGELFF. CDR3 DNA sequence: TGTGCCACCAGTGATTTAACGAGGCCTGAGGACAGGGTGAACACCGGGGAGCTGTTTTTT. The chain carries TRBV24-1 and TRBJ2-2; TRBD1 aligns across 8 bases. Per the germline V gene, CDR1 is KGHDR and CDR2 is SFDVKD. The CDR3 spans 20 residues. V was clipped by 1 base and J by 1 base; unmatched bases: 13.

This clonotype has at least ten counts. This chain joins TRBV10-3 and TRBJ2-6; D not certain. The length of the CDR3 is 14 residues. V lost 4 bases, J lost 0 bases, and 4 bases lay in between. CDR1 and CDR2 from the germline V gene are ENHRY and SYGVKD. DNA of the CDR3: TGTGCCATCAGTGTGCACTCTGGGGCCAACGTCCTGACTTTC. Encoded protein: CAISVHSGANVLTF.

This clonotype was counted a few times. The chain is built from TRBV5-1 and TRBJ2-1, with D perhaps TRBD1 or TRBD2 (5 bases each). The CDR3 covers 14 residues. Germline CDR1 SGHRS, CDR2 YFSETQ. V lost 1 base to trimming and J lost 7 bases, with 12 bases between them. In DNA, the CDR3 is TGCGCCAGCAGCTTGAGAGGGGCCGAGAATGAGCAGTTCTTC. The encoded protein is CASSLRGAENEQFF.

This clonotype is categorized as medium-sized. The chain carries TRBV4-1 and TRBJ1-1, with no clear D. Germline V gene sequence: CDR1 MGHRA, CDR2 YSYEKL. Trimming left V 0 bases short and J 0 bases short, with 5 bases between. This CDR3 is built from 14 residues. The CDR3 protein is CASSQDHLNTEAFF. The DNA of the CDR3 is TGCGCCAGCAGCCAAGATCACCTGAACACTGAAGCTTTCTTT.

This clonotype was found many times. At one end, the junction sequence differs from germline, possibly due to a read error. J is TRBJ2-3 and V is TRBV15, with 16 bases identical to TRBD2. Germline V CDR1 and CDR2: LNHNV, YYDKDF (reference sequence). This CDR3 contains 20 residues. The CDR3 spells CATSPLGGLAGGLGTDTQYF. As DNA, the CDR3 is TGTGCTACCAGTCCCCTTGGGGGACTAGCGGGGGGGCTTGGCACAGATACGCAGTATTTT.

This clonotype was seen more than once but under ten times. The rearrangement joins TRBV4-1 to TRBJ2-3, with a possible D match to TRBD1 (5 bases). Germline V lookup: CDR1 MGHRA, CDR2 YSYEKL. V lost 3 bases to trimming and J lost 4 bases, with 14 bases between them. This CDR3 has 15 amino acids. CDR3 amino acids: CASSHQGYNADTQYF. The CDR3 coding sequence is TGCGCCAGCAGCCATCAGGGCTATAACGCAGATACGCAGTATTTT.

This clonotype was seen many times. The J gene is TRBJ2-3, the V gene TRBV5-6, with D uncertain. CDR1 and CDR2 (germline): SGHDT, YYEEEE. CDR3 length: 14 amino acids. V was cut by 3 bases and J by 6 bases, with 14 bases left in between. The CDR3 DNA reads as TGTGCCAGCAGCTCTGCCCTATTGCAGGATACGCAGTATTTT. Its protein product is CASSSALLQDTQYF. Combining the CDR3 with reference TRBV5-6 and TRBJ2-3 gives the whole variable domain DAGVTQSPTHLIKTRGQQVTLRCSPKSGHDTVSWYQQALGQGPQFIFQYYEEEERQRGNFPDRFSGHQFPNYSSELNVNALLLGDSALYLCASSSALLQDTQYFGPGTRLTVL.